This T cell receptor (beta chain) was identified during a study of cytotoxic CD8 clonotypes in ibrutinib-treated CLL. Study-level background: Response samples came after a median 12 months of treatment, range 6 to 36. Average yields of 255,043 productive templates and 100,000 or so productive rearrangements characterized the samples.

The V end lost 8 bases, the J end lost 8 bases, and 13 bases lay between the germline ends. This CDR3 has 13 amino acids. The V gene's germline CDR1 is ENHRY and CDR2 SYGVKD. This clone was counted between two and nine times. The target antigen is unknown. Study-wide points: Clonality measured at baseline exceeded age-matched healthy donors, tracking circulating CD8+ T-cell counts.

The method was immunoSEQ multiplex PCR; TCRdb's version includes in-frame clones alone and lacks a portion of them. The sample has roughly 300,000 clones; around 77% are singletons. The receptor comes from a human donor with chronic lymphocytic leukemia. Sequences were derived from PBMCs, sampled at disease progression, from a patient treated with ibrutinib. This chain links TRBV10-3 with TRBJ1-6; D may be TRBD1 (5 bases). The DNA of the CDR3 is TGTGCCATCGGAACCAGGGAAGATTCACCCCTCCACTTT. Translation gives CAIGTREDSPLHF.